The sequence of this T cell receptor beta chain was determined in a study of blood T cell repertoires in COVID-19 (dated by TCRdb to the early 2020s). Background for the entire study: Collaborator samples came from the United States, Italy and Spain and covered acute and convalescent phases of COVID-19. The material from the prospective study consisted of cDNA or gDNA derived from T cells, B-cell-depleted T cells, or PBMCs. Deeply sampled blood TCRbeta repertoires from subjects exposed to, actively infected with, or recovered from COVID-19 were included in the dataset. The repertoires were released in a freely available public database intended as a resource for research on the immune response to SARS-CoV-2. The samples were drawn from two sources: the first 160 participants of the ongoing ImmuneRACE study, and 1,254 subjects contributed by 6 global collaborators. A de-identified subject ID, COVID-19 status, age in years and sex were almost always included in the sample metadata. Where available, HLA class I and class II types were taken from metadata supplied by the sample provider and were not determined by assay-based typing.

Overall results and qualifications from the work: Clinical and demographic metadata were provided uncurated, with the amount varying by source and participant.

The immunoSEQ Assay, a bias-controlled multiplex PCR, was used to amplify TCRbeta CDR3 regions from genomic DNA. Under the source paper's analysis protocol: The number of nucleated cells in each sample was estimated from the amplification of reference gene primers within the assay. To quantify the absolute abundance of each unique TCRbeta CDR3 rearrangement, sequence reads were collapsed and filtered. For each sample, productive Simpson clonality was calculated by taking the square root of Simpson's diversity index across productive rearrangements. TCRdb stores this immuneACCESS table with in-frame sequences only. Part of the clones is absent; in the studies checked, under half of the shortfall reflects unresolved V genes, and no reason is known for the rest. The DNA gave D and trimming, while V, J and clone size come from that table. The sample table records tens of thousands of clones; roughly 84% of these occur just once. The ten most abundant clones make up roughly 10% of the sample.

This clone was observed once. What antigen it recognizes has not been identified. No much larger clonotype is one base removed from it; base qualities were not supplied. From the germline V gene (reference sequence), CDR1 is GTSNPN and CDR2 is SVGIG. The junction shows trimming of 7 bases on V and 2 bases on J, and the gene matches do not reach 7 bases of it. The CDR3 holds 13 amino acids from the cysteine to the phenylalanine. Only the CDR3 part of the read is kept: 39 bases, read in frame from the first base. In Seattle, one collaborating source enrolled patients while the infection was active and tracked those patients longitudinally over the course of disease. Whole blood was collected in K2EDTA tubes by collaborating institutions according to the institutions' own protocols. Collaborator samples were shipped for TCRbeta analysis as frozen whole blood, isolated PBMCs, or DNA extracted from either sample type.

Material for sequencing was peripheral blood. The TCR sequence derives from a man aged 50-60 years with COVID-19, enrolled during active disease. The sequence links TRBV30 to TRBJ2-7; 8 central nucleotides agree with TRBD1. The DNA is as follows: TGTGCCTCCCGGGACAGGTTGGCCTACGAGCAGTACTTC. The encoded protein is CASRDRLAYEQYF.